What follows describes a single T cell receptor (beta chain). What it binds is not known. This sample was included in a study of T cell responses to AZD1222 COVID-19 vaccine. CDR1 and CDR2 (germline): SGHTA, FQGNSA. J lost 8 bases, V lost 4 bases, and 2 bases had no gene match. The CDR3 runs to 13 residues. The study's findings and limits: Dominant CD4 TCR responses targeted spike regions 160-218 and 743-854.

Data came from immunoSEQ multiplex PCR; TCRdb stores just in-frame clones and leaves some out. The table includes over 150,000 clones, 75% to 90% detected once. This TCR was recovered from an adult in good health. This sequence joins TRBV7-2 and TRBJ1-4, with TRBD1 identical over 9 bases. The source was peripheral blood, collected on day 0 of AZD1222 vaccination. CDR3 DNA sequence: TGTGCCAGCAGCTGGACAGGGGACGAAAAACTGTTTTTT. Its translation is CASSWTGDEKLFF.